What follows are 23 T cell receptor beta chains derived from one specimen sequenced in a study of long-term antiretroviral therapy in people with HIV. Survey-level immunoSEQ v3.0 assays were run. Clones were read by immunoSEQ multiplex PCR, and TCRdb kept only the in-frame ones, dropping some. The sample has more than 15,000 clones; about four fifths are singletons. The specimen was unsorted PBMCs, collected at the start of antiretroviral therapy. The receptors were gathered from a man aged 25 to 40 with HIV.

The chain has TRBV5-6 and TRBJ1-1, with D possibly matching TRBD1 (5 bases). The germline V gene encodes CDR1 SGHDT and CDR2 YYEEEE. The CDR3 contains 15 residues. V dropped 6 bases and J dropped 1 base, with 16 bases sitting between them. CDR3 nucleotide sequence: TGTGCCAGCATCGGATACGGTCAGGGGAACACTGAAGCTTTCTTT. It translates to CASIGYGQGNTEAFF.

V and J are TRBV5-1 and TRBJ2-3; weak D call: TRBD2 (5 bases). Trimming pared 2 bases from V and 0 bases from J, leaving 10 bases between. The CDR3 runs 15 residues. CDR1 is SGHRS and CDR2 is YFSETQ in the germline V gene. CDR3 sequence (DNA): TGCGCCAGCAGCTTCCAGCTAGCTAGCACAGATACGCAGTATTTT. It codes for CASSFQLASTDTQYF.

This rearrangement joins TRBV5-1 to TRBJ2-2; 10 positions agree with TRBD1. V gave up 4 bases and J gave up 6 bases; unmatched junction bases: 3. The length of the CDR3 is 14 residues. CDR1 is SGHRS and CDR2 is YFSETQ in the germline V gene. The CDR3 DNA reads TGCGCCAGCAGCAGGGACAGGGGATCCGGGGAGCTGTTTTTT. It translates to CASSRDRGSGELFF.

J is TRBJ1-4 and V is TRBV4-3; no firm D call. The CDR3 length is 15 residues. Trimming stripped 0 bases from V and 1 base from J, with 6 bases between. Germline-derived CDR1 and CDR2 are LGHNA and YSLEER. CDR3 region: CASSQDPGTNEKLFF. The CDR3 DNA sequence: TGCGCCAGCAGCCAAGATCCAGGAACTAATGAAAAACTGTTTTTT.

The chain carries TRBV4-1 and TRBJ2-2; weak D call: TRBD1 (6 bases). CDR3 size: 18 residues. Germline V gene lookup returns CDR1 MGHRA and CDR2 YSYEKL. Trimming took 2 bases from V and 0 from J, leaving 16 bases between them. The CDR3 loop reads CASSQSDLGQPNTGELFF. CDR3 nucleotide sequence: TGCGCCAGCAGCCAATCTGATCTTGGACAGCCGAACACCGGGGAGCTGTTTTTT.

The chain is built from TRBV4-2 and TRBJ2-7; 7 bases are shared with TRBD2. Germline V lookup: CDR1 LGHNA, CDR2 YNFKEQ. V was clipped by 0 bases and J by 0 bases; unmatched bases: 2. This CDR3 has 15 residues. Written as DNA, the CDR3 is TGTGCCAGCAGCCAAGAAGCGGGGAGCTCCTACGAGCAGTACTTC. Its translation: CASSQEAGSSYEQYF.

This clone was observed a handful of times. V is TRBV4-1 and J is TRBJ2-1, with D possibly TRBD2 on 5 matching bases. The CDR3 loop spans 13 amino acids. V was trimmed by 2 bases and J by 7 bases, leaving 9 bases between them. From germline, CDR1 is MGHRA and CDR2 YSYEKL. The CDR3 sequence: CASSQIGRNEQFF. The CDR3 region has the DNA TGCGCCAGCAGCCAAATAGGGAGAAATGAGCAGTTCTTC.

This clone is medium-sized (0.01 to 0.1%) within its sample. This rearrangement joins TRBV19 to TRBJ2-1, with a possible D match to TRBD2 (5 bases). This CDR3 contains 14 residues. V was trimmed by 7 bases and J by 7 bases, leaving 17 bases between them. Germline lookup yields CDR1 LNHDA and CDR2 SQIVND (reference sequence). The CDR3 loop reads CASTVGISGNEQFF. The DNA of the CDR3 is TGTGCCAGTACCGTAGGGATCTCGGGGAATGAGCAGTTCTTC.

V and J are TRBV13 and TRBJ2-7; 15 bases align to TRBD2. The CDR3 totals 17 residues. CDR1 PRHDT and CDR2 FYEKMQ come from the germline V gene (reference sequence). After removal of 5 bases from V and 2 bases from J, the junction contained 7 bases not matched to a gene. CDR3 in DNA: TGTGCCAGCAGCCCGGCAGGACTAGCGGGAGGGACCTACGAGCAGTACTTC. The encoded protein is CASSPAGLAGGTYEQYF. The full variable domain, rest sourced from reference TRBV13 and TRBJ2-7, is AAGVIQSPRHLIKEKRETATLKCYPIPRHDTVYWYQQGPGQDPQFLISFYEKMQSDKGSIPDRFSAQQFSDYHSELNMSSLELGDSALYFCASSPAGLAGGTYEQYFGPGTRLTVT.

The chain couples TRBV14 to TRBJ2-3; D is ambiguous. V lost 2 bases and J lost 1, with 4 bases in between. Germline loops: CDR1 SGHDN, CDR2 FVKESK. The CDR3 totals 13 residues. CDR3 sequence: CASSQWGTDTQYF. The CDR3 nucleotides read TGTGCCAGCAGCCAATGGGGCACAGATACGCAGTATTTT.

This rearrangement joins TRBV7-9 to TRBJ2-2; 9 bases agree with TRBD1. Germline values: CDR1 SEHNR, CDR2 FQNEAQ (reference sequence). V lost 6 bases, J lost 4 bases, and 3 bases stayed unmatched. CDR3 length equals 14 residues. The DNA of the CDR3 is TGTGCCAGCAGTCGACAGGGGGGCACCGGGGAGCTGTTTTTT. Translating gives CASSRQGGTGELFF.

The chain uses TRBV28 and TRBJ1-2, with D possibly matching TRBD1 (5 bases). The CDR3 consists of 13 residues. Trimming removed 3 bases at V and 4 bases at J, with 9 bases between. CDR1 and CDR2 (germline): MDHEN, SYDVKM. This CDR3 is CASSLGGAYGYTF. CDR3 sequence (DNA): TGTGCCAGCAGTTTGGGTGGGGCCTATGGCTACACCTTC.

V and J are TRBV30 and TRBJ1-2; 8 positions match TRBD1. CDR1 and CDR2 (germline): GTSNPN, SVGIG (reference sequence). After removal of 2 bases from V and 4 bases from J, the junction contained 3 bases not matched to a gene. This CDR3 is built from 13 residues. As DNA, the CDR3 is TGTGCCTGGAGTACGGGACAGGCCTATGGCTACACCTTC. This codes for CAWSTGQAYGYTF.

The V call is TRBV5-6, the J call TRBJ2-2, with D possibly being TRBD1 (6 bases). Germline CDR1 is SGHDT and CDR2 is YYEEEE. CDR3 length equals 16 residues. Trimming left V 0 bases short and J 1 base short, with 10 bases between. The CDR3 nucleotides read TGTGCCAGCAGCTTGGCACTGACAGGGAACACCGGGGAGCTGTTTTTT. Its protein product is CASSLALTGNTGELFF. Full variable domain (outside the CDR3, taken from reference TRBV5-6 and TRBJ2-2): DAGVTQSPTHLIKTRGQQVTLRCSPKSGHDTVSWYQQALGQGPQFIFQYYEEEERQRGNFPDRFSGHQFPNYSSELNVNALLLGDSALYLCASSLALTGNTGELFFGEGSRLTVL.

For the CDR3, the DNA is TGTGCCAGCAAAGGCACAGGGAACACTGAAGCTTTCTTT. Protein product: CASKGTGNTEAFF. The chain is built from TRBV6-1 and TRBJ1-1, with D perhaps matching TRBD1 (5 bases). Germline lookup yields CDR1 MNHNS and CDR2 SASEGT. The V end lost 7 bases, the J end lost 1 base, and 10 bases lay between the germline ends. The CDR3 is 13 residues long.

The chain uses TRBV2 and TRBJ1-2; TRBD1 matches 7 bases. The CDR3 is made up of 13 amino acids. V lost 6 bases, J lost 4 bases, and 5 bases stayed unmatched. Germline assignment: CDR1 SNHLY and CDR2 FYNNEI. DNA of the CDR3: TGTGCCAGCAGCGGGACAGAAACCTATGGCTACACCTTC. Translated: CASSGTETYGYTF.

In its sample, this clone was seen a few times. This rearrangement joins TRBV25-1 to TRBJ2-7, with D perhaps TRBD1 or TRBD2 (5 bases each). Trimming took 4 bases from V and 6 from J, leaving 16 bases between them. The CDR3 runs 14 residues. CDR1 MGHDK and CDR2 SYGVNS come from the germline V gene. CDR3 DNA: TGTGCCAGCAGTGGGGGGAGTATGCGCGCCGAGCAGTACTTC. It codes for CASSGGSMRAEQYF.

Only one count was recorded for this clone. The chain is built from TRBV27 and TRBJ1-1; D not certain. V dropped 7 bases and J dropped 3 bases, with 30 bases sitting between them. The germline gives CDR1 MNHEY, CDR2 SMNVEV (reference sequence). This CDR3 comprises 19 residues. The CDR3 here is CASTFSGLYTGKRDTEAFF. The CDR3 DNA reads TGTGCCAGCACCTTCTCCGGACTTTACACGGGGAAACGGGACACTGAAGCTTTCTTT.

The V and J genes are TRBV28 and TRBJ2-7; D may be TRBD2 (5 bases). V was shortened by 5 bases and J by 5 bases, with 13 bases between the two germline ends. CDR3 length: 13 residues. Germline CDR1 MDHEN, CDR2 SYDVKM. The CDR3 is CASSAGLEDEQYF. The CDR3 nucleotides are TGTGCCAGCAGTGCCGGGCTGGAGGACGAGCAGTACTTC.

The gene calls are TRBV5-1 and TRBJ2-1; possibly TRBD2 for D (6 bases). Germline V gene data show CDR1 as SGHRS and CDR2 as YFSETQ. V was pared by 5 bases and J by 0 bases, with 12 bases between. CDR3 length: 15 residues. The CDR3 is CASSKQEGSYNEQFF. The DNA for the CDR3 is TGCGCCAGCAGTAAACAGGAGGGCTCCTACAATGAGCAGTTCTTC.

The chain is built from TRBV19 and TRBJ1-2; unclear D gene. The germline V and J ends were trimmed by 7 bases and 4 bases, with 19 bases remaining between them. Germline V gene lookup returns CDR1 LNHDA and CDR2 SQIVND (reference sequence). This CDR3 contains 15 residues. The CDR3 sequence is CASTDVGVRSYGYTF. The CDR3 DNA reads as TGTGCCAGTACCGACGTCGGGGTCCGGAGCTATGGCTACACCTTC.

This clone was counted a single time. The chain is built from TRBV7-9 and TRBJ2-7; the D gene is possibly TRBD1 (5 bases). The CDR3 has 17 residues. V was trimmed by 5 bases and J by 2 bases, leaving 22 bases between them. Germline CDR1 reads SEHNR; CDR2 reads FQNEAQ (reference sequence). This CDR3 reads CASSNKLDTLHPYEQYF. In nucleotides, the CDR3 is TGTGCCAGCAGCAACAAACTGGACACCCTGCACCCCTACGAGCAGTACTTC.

The chain employs TRBV5-4 and TRBJ2-2, with 16 bases lining up with TRBD2. The CDR3 length is 19 residues. Germline V gives CDR1 SGHNT, CDR2 YYREEE (reference sequence). Trimming cost V 4 bases and J 6 bases; bases outside gene matches: 12. In DNA form, the CDR3 reads TGTGCCAGCAGCCTTCCGGGACTAGCGGGAGGGGGACGCTCCGGGGAGCTGTTTTTT. The encoded protein is CASSLPGLAGGGRSGELFF.